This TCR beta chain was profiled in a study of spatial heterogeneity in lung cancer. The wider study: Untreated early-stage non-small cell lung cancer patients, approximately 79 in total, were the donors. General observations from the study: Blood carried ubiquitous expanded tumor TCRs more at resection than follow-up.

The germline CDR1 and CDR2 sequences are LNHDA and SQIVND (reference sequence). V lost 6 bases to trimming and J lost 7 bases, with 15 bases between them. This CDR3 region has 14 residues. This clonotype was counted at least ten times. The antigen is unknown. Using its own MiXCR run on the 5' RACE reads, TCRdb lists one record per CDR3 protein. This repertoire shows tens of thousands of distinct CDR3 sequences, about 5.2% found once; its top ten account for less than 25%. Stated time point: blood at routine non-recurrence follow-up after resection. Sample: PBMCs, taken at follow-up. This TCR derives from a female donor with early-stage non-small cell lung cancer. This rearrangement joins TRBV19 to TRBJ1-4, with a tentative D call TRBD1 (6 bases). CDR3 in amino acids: CASRSSGASEKLFF. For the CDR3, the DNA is TGTGCCAGTAGATCTTCGGGGGCGAGTGAAAAACTGTTTTTT.